Listed below are T cell receptor beta chains from one sample, sequenced in a study of memory CD4+ T cells and cytomegalovirus serostatus. TCRdb's copy holds only in-frame clones and misses some; the assay was immunoSEQ multiplex PCR. This table holds approximately 50,000 clones, roughly 80% found once. Material: memory CD4+ T cells from blood. These TCRs come from an adult in good health and CMV-seronegative. Each CDR3 is given without its conserved first and last residue. The D gene is left open where the match is weak.

>TRBJ2-4|TRBV6-5|TRBD2
ASSYRQGPGGNIQY
>TRBJ2-3|TRBV19|TRBD2
ASSKWTSGSPDTQY
>TRBJ2-7|TRBV28|TRBD2
ASSLPTSSGGAYEQY
>TRBJ1-5|TRBV7-2|.
ASSSIDRPNQPQH
>TRBJ2-1|TRBV5-4|.
ASSLEDEQF
>TRBJ2-7|TRBV4-1|TRBD2
ASSQAPPGGSGYEQY
>TRBJ1-1|TRBV7-9|.
ASSSIRAVEAF
>TRBJ2-7|TRBV6-6|.
ASSSLGGLYEQY
>TRBJ1-5|TRBV21-1|.
ASSKEGSNQPQH
>TRBJ2-1|TRBV7-7|.
ASSIDDADNEQF
>TRBJ2-1|TRBV6-1|TRBD2
ASSEKRGSYNEQF
>TRBJ1-2|TRBV7-9|.
ASSLEEVRAHYGYT
>TRBJ1-1|TRBV14|.
ASSQDRGTRAF
>TRBJ1-4|TRBV27|.
ASRGHSNEKLF
>TRBJ2-3|TRBV27|TRBD2
ASSLSRLAGGRPSRDTQY
>TRBJ2-6|TRBV6-5|.
ASRKQYPGANVLT
>TRBJ1-1|TRBV28|TRBD1
ASSLSGQVSAAF
>TRBJ2-7|TRBV6-1|TRBD2
ASSARLAGDYEQY
>TRBJ2-5|TRBV29-1|.
SVTDQRTQY
>TRBJ1-1|TRBV9|.
ASSPLSRGTEAF
>TRBJ2-5|TRBV7-9|.
ASSSRMGQETQY
>TRBJ2-7|TRBV19|.
ASSRISSSYEQY
>TRBJ2-7|TRBV7-9|.
ASSLSAASPYEQY
>TRBJ2-5|TRBV7-7|.
ASSLEPGGETQY
>TRBJ2-3|TRBV4-1|.
ASSLYGASSTDTQY
>TRBJ1-1|TRBV28|.
ASKGQPFEAF
>TRBJ1-4|TRBV4-1|.
ASSQNQGTASEKLF
>TRBJ1-5|TRBV30|.
AWRPGQFSNQPQH
>TRBJ2-7|TRBV9|.
ASSVGVFAGEQY
>TRBJ2-7|TRBV27|TRBD2
ASSSRLAGGDEQY
>TRBJ2-7|TRBV5-1|.
ASSFRQGSEQY
>TRBJ1-4|TRBV5-1|TRBD1
ASSSRDRGEKLF
>TRBJ2-1|TRBV30|TRBD2
AWSWSSGISWEQF
>TRBJ2-4|TRBV27|TRBD1
ASSLTGRDIQY
>TRBJ2-7|TRBV28|.
ASSSFYSYEQY
>TRBJ1-2|TRBV2|.
ASIEGNGGYT
>TRBJ2-2|TRBV9|TRBD2
ASSVGSGRQQSTGELF
>TRBJ2-6|TRBV19|.
ASSLGTWAGANVLT
>TRBJ1-3|TRBV11-2|.
ASSYSGAGNTIY
>TRBJ1-2|TRBV28|.
ASSFQGVRGYT
>TRBJ2-7|TRBV28|.
ASSPHWVEQGD
>TRBJ2-5|TRBV7-9|.
ASSFIQGGTQY
>TRBJ2-4|TRBV7-9|.
ASSASGKGIQY
>TRBJ2-1|TRBV11-2|.
ASTRGGTSYNEQF
>TRBJ2-3|TRBV5-4|.
ASSTGGTDTQY
>TRBJ2-1|TRBV2|TRBD2
ASSGGSGRAGNEQF
>TRBJ1-1|TRBV2|.
ASSEQGNTEAF
>TRBJ1-5|TRBV18|.
ASSPNQGQNQPQH
>TRBJ2-7|TRBV19|TRBD1
ASSISDRGPYEQY
>TRBJ2-7|TRBV6-5|TRBD1
ASSYSGTGSYEQY
>TRBJ1-1|TRBV6-1|.
ASSEAGPNTEAF
>TRBJ2-1|TRBV7-3|.
ASSTDQGRDEQF
>TRBJ2-7|TRBV7-9|.
ASSLALGDSSYEQY